This T cell receptor (beta chain) is from a study of T cells after yellow fever vaccination. Overall study results and limits: Some clonotypes, a small share, were shared between CD4 and CD8 compartments. Among primary-vaccination clones, most reappeared after the booster, at 95% to 96% for CD4 and under 90% for CD8. The secondary response peaked faster, at day 5 versus 15, but was weaker.

In the case of this clonotype: Its antigen remains unknown.

Production of TCR cDNA was by 5'RACE template switching, which also added a universal primer site and UMIs. TCRdb re-called the 5' RACE reads through MiXCR, storing one row per CDR3 protein. Of 60,000 to 85,000 distinct CDR3 sequences detected, about 6% appear once; the ten largest clones hold 30% to 45%. There are 13 residues in the CDR3. Deletions cut 5 bases from V and 1 base from J, with 6 bases between. CDR1 and CDR2 (germline): SGHTA, FQGNSA. The sequenced sample was CD8+ T cells sorted from PBMCs, obtained about 49 days after the first yellow fever vaccination. The clonotype comes from a man younger than 30 who received the YFV17D yellow fever vaccine. The rearrangement links TRBV7-2 to TRBJ2-4; no definite D call. The CDR3 sequence: CASSGVAKNIQYF. The DNA of the CDR3 is TGTGCCAGCAGCGGGGTGGCCAAAAACATTCAGTACTTC.